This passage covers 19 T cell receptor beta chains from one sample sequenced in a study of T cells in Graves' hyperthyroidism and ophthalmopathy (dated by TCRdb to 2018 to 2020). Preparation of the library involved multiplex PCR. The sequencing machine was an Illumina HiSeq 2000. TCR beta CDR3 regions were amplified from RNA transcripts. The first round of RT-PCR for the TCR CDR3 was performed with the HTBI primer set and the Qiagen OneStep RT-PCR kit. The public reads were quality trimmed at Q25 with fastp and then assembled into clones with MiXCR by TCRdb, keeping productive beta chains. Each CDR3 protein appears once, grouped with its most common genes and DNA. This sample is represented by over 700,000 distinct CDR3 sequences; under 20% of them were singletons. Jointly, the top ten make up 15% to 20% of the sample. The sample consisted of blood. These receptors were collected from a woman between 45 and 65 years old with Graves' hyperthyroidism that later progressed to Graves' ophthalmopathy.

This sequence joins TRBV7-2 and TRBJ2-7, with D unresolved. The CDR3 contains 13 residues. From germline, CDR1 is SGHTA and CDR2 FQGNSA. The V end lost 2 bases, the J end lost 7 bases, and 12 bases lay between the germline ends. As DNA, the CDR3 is TGTGCCAGCAGCTTAATTCCAGGCGGTGAGCAGTACTTC. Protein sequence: CASSLIPGGEQYF.

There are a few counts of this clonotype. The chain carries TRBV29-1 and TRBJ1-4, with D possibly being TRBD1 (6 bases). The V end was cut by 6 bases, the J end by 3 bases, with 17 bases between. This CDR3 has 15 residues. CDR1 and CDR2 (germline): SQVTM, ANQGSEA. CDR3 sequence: CSVAITGTPNEKLFF. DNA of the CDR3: TGCAGCGTAGCCATCACCGGGACACCTAATGAAAAACTGTTTTTT.

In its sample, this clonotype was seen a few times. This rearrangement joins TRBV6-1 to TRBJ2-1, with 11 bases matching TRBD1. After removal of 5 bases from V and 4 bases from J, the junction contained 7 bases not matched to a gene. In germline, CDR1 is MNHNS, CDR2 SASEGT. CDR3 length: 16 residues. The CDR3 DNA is TGTGCCAGCAGTTATCTGGACAGGGGGCTGTACAATGAGCAGTTCTTC. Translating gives CASSYLDRGLYNEQFF.

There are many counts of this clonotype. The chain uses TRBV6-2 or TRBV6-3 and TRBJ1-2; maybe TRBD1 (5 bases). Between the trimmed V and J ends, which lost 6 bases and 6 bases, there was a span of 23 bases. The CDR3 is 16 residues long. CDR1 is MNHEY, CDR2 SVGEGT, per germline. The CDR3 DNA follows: TGTGCCAGCAGAGACCGAAGGGACCCTGGGACGGATGGCTACACCTTC. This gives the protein CASRDRRDPGTDGYTF.

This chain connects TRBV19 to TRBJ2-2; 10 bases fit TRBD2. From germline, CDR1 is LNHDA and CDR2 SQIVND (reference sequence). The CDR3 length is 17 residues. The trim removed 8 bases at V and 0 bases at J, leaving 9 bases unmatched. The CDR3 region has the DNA TGTGCCAGTGGTTCGCGGACTAGCGGATCGAACACCGGGGAGCTGTTTTTT. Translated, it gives CASGSRTSGSNTGELFF.

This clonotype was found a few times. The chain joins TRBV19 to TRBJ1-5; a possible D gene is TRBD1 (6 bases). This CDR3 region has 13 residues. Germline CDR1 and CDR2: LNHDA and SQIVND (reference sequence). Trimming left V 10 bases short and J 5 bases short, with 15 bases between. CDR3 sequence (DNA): TGTGCCACTTCGGACAGTGGACATCAGCCCCAGCATTTT. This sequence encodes CATSDSGHQPQHF.

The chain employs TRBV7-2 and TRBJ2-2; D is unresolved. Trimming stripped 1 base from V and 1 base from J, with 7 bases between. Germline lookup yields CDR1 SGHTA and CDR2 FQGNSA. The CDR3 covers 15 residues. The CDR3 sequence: CASSLVLGNTGELFF. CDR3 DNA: TGTGCCAGCAGCTTAGTTCTCGGGAACACCGGGGAGCTGTTTTTT.

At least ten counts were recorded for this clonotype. DNA of the CDR3: TGTGCCAGCAGCCCGAACCCACCCGAAGCTTTCTTT. Protein: CASSPNPPEAFF. This sequence joins TRBV11-2 and TRBJ1-1, with D unresolved. The germline V and J ends were trimmed by 5 bases and 8 bases, with 12 bases remaining between them. Germline loops: CDR1 SGHAT, CDR2 FQNNGV. The CDR3 has 12 amino acids.

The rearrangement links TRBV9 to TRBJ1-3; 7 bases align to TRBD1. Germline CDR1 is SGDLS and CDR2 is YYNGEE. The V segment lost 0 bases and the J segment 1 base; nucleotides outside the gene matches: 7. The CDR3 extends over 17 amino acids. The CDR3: CASSVAGTERSGNTIYF. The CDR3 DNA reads TGTGCCAGCAGCGTAGCTGGGACAGAGCGGTCTGGAAACACCATATATTTT.

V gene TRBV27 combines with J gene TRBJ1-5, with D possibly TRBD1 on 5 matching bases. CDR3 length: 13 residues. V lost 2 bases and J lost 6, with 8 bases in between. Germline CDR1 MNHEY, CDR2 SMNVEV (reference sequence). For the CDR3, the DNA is TGTGCCAGCAGTTTAGGACAAATTCAGCCCCAGCATTTT. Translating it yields CASSLGQIQPQHF.

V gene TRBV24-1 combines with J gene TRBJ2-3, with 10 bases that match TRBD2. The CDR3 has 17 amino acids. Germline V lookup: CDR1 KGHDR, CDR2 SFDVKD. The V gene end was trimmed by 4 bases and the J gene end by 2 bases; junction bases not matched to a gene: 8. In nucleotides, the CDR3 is TGTGCCACCAGTGACCGTCATCTAGCGGGGGTCACAGATACGCAGTATTTT. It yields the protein CATSDRHLAGVTDTQYF.

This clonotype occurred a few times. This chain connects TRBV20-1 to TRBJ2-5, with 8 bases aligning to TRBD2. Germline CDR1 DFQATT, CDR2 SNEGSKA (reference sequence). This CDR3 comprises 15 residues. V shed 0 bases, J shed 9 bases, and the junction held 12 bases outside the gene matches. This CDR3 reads CSARDIVAGGRAQYF. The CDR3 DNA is TGCAGTGCTAGAGATATCGTGGCGGGGGGCAGGGCCCAGTACTTC.

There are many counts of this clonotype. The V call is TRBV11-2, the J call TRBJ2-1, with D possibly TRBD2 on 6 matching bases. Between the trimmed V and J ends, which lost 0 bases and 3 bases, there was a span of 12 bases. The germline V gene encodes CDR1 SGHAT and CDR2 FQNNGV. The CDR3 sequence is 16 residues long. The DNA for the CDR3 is TGTGCCAGCAGCTTAGATCGGGGGACCAGCTACAATGAGCAGTTCTTC. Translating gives CASSLDRGTSYNEQFF.

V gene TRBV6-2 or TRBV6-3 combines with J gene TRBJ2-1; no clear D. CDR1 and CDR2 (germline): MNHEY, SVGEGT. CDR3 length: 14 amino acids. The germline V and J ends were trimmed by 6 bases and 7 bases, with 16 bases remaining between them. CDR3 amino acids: CASRQMFVRNEQFF. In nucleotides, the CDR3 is TGTGCCAGCAGGCAGATGTTTGTCAGGAATGAGCAGTTCTTC.

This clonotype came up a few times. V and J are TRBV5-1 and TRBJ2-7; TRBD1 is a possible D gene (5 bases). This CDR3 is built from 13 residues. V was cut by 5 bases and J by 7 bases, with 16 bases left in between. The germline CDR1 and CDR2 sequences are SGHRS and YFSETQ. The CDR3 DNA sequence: TGCGCCAGCAGGTTAGGGGCCCGGTTGGAGCAGTACTTC. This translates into CASRLGARLEQYF.

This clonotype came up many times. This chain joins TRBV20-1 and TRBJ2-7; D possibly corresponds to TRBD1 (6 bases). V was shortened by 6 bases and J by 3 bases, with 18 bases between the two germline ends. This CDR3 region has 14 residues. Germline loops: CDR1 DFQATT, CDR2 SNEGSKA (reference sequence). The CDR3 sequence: CSAERDKGYYEQYF. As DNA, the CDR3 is TGCAGTGCAGAGAGGGACAAAGGTTACTACGAGCAGTACTTC.

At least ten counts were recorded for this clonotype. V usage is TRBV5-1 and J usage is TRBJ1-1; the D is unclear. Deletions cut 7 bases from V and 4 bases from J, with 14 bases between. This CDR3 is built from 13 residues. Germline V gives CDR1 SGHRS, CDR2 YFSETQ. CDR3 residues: CASSRKGSTEAFF. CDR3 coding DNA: TGCGCCAGCTCACGGAAGGGCAGCACTGAAGCTTTCTTT.

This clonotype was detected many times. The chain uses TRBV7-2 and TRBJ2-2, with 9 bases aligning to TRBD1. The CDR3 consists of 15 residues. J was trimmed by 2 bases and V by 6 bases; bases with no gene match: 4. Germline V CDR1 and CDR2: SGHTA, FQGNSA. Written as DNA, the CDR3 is TGTGCCAGCAGGATGGGACAGGGTAACACCGGGGAGCTGTTTTTT. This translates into CASRMGQGNTGELFF.

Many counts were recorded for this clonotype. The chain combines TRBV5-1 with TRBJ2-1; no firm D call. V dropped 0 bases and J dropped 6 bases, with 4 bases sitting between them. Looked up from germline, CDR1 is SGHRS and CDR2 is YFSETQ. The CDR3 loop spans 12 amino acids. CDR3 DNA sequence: TGCGCCAGCAGCTTGGTGGTCAATGAGCAGTTCTTC. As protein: CASSLVVNEQFF.